The TCR beta chain under discussion was sequenced for a study of cytomegalovirus exposure and HLA in healthy donors. Study-level background: Approximately 81% of 350 to 400 genotyped donors fell in the Caucasian-associated ancestry cluster.

The PCR was carried out with 60 Vbeta primers and 13 Jbeta primers. Profiled with immunoSEQ multiplex PCR; TCRdb holds only in-frame clones, not every one. The table records approximately 110,000 clones, over 70% of them present only once. Points from the study as a whole: The study recorded 150 to 200 TCR beta chains that were cytomegalovirus-associated. TCR beta sequences reportedly predicted most subjects' HLA-A and HLA-B alleles accurately. Trimming of TCR beta V- and J-genes showed a link, identified in a later analysis, to a missense DCLRE1C variant.

Comment on this clone: As yet, its antigen is unknown.

Germline V gives CDR1 LNHDA, CDR2 SQIVND (reference sequence). The V gene end was trimmed by 7 bases and the J gene end by 2 bases; junction bases not matched to a gene: 7. The CDR3 has 18 residues. This TCR was recovered from a male donor in good health and CMV-seronegative. Sequenced: PBMCs. The V gene is TRBV19, the J gene TRBJ2-6, with 14 nucleotides matching TRBD2. Written as DNA, the CDR3 is TGTGCCAGTACCCCGAGGGGACTAGCGGGAGCTGGGGCCAACGTCCTGACTTTC. This sequence encodes CASTPRGLAGAGANVLTF.